This T cell receptor (beta chain) was sequenced in a study of T cell changes during pregnancy in multiple sclerosis (dated by TCRdb to between 2019 and 2020). For the study in its entirety: The study looked at changes in the T cell repertoire across pregnancy in women with multiple sclerosis.

The library was obtained by the immunoSEQ multiplex PCR assay. TCRdb took over this immuneACCESS table, retaining in-frame rearrangements with V and J assigned. Such tables are incomplete; in checked studies, under half of the missing clones stem from an unresolved V gene, and the remainder is unexplained. The sample table records about 79,000 clones; about 90% of these occur just once. The ten largest clonotypes hold under 0.6% of the sample. CDR1 and CDR2, per the germline V gene, are SGHRS and YFSETQ. The CDR3 spans 17 residues, from the cysteine through the phenylalanine. The read is trimmed to its CDR3 DNA, 51 bases read in frame from base 1. The trim is 4 bases for V and 10 bases for J, with a gap of 26 bases between the germline ends. With regard to this clone: Its antigen specificity is not known. There are no base qualities to consult, and no much larger clone falls within one base.

This receptor was taken from a female donor with multiple sclerosis, enrolled in a pregnancy study. The sample here was CD4+ T cells from peripheral blood mononuclear cells, taken in the second trimester of pregnancy. The chain was built from TRBV5-1 and TRBJ1-4, with no confident D gene call. The CDR3 loop reads CASSPRGPVGGMRKLFF. The nucleotides are TGCGCCAGCAGCCCTCGAGGACCCGTTGGAGGGATGAGAAAACTGTTTTTT.